This TCR beta chain was sequenced during a study of cytomegalovirus exposure and HLA in healthy donors. The PCR was carried out with 60 Vbeta primers and 13 Jbeta primers. Sequenced by immunoSEQ multiplex PCR; TCRdb stores in-frame clones only, minus some. Here the sample spans some 150,000 clones, 73% being singletons. To note about this clone: Its specificity is unknown.

Findings and caveats of the study: Common viral pathogens were later found to be apparently linked to several of the most significant clusters.

The TCR comes from a human donor in good health. Material for sequencing was PBMCs.

CDR3 residues: CASSHGASGANVLTF. CDR3 DNA: TGTGCCAGTAGTCACGGAGCGTCTGGGGCCAACGTCCTGACTTTC. The J gene is TRBJ2-6, the V gene TRBV19; D is unresolved. The germline gives CDR1 LNHDA, CDR2 SQIVND (reference sequence). The CDR3 has 15 amino acids. V was trimmed by 5 bases and J by 1 base, leaving 9 bases between them.